Presented here are 30 T cell receptor beta chains from one specimen sequenced in a study of cytomegalovirus exposure and HLA in healthy donors. Method: immunoSEQ multiplex PCR; TCRdb's copy keeps in-frame clones and lacks some. The sample lists around 230,000 clones, about 90% seen once, with 1% to 1.5% in the top ten. Sequencing was done on a sample of PBMCs. The origin of the receptors is a woman aged 30 to 39 in good health and CMV-seropositive.

This clone was seen just once. V usage is TRBV23-1 and J usage is TRBJ2-1; 11 bases are shared with TRBD2. TRBV23-1 is an ORF; its function is uncertain. This CDR3 is built from 17 residues. V lost 0 bases and J lost 2; bases outside the gene matches: 3. This CDR3 reads CASSQSTSGTTYNEQFF. CDR3 DNA sequence: TGCGCCAGCAGTCAATCGACTAGCGGGACAACCTACAATGAGCAGTTCTTC.

The rearrangement links TRBV5-8 to TRBJ2-3, with a possible D match to TRBD1 (5 bases). In germline, CDR1 is SGHTS, CDR2 YDEGEE. There are 16 residues in the CDR3. Between the trimmed V and J ends, which lost 4 bases and 0 bases, there was a span of 15 bases. The CDR3 reads CASSLGVLTSTDTQYF. The CDR3 DNA is TGTGCCAGCAGCCTAGGGGTATTAACTAGCACAGATACGCAGTATTTT.

The chain is built from TRBV7-2 and TRBJ1-1; 7 nucleotides line up with TRBD1. This CDR3 contains 14 residues. The J segment lost 4 bases and the V segment lost 5 bases, leaving 7 bases of the junction unmatched. The germline gives CDR1 SGHTA, CDR2 FQGNSA. The CDR3 region is CASSLTRGSTEAFF. The CDR3 nucleotides read TGTGCCAGCAGCCTAACCAGGGGGTCCACTGAAGCTTTCTTT.

The chain links TRBV12-2 to TRBJ1-3; TRBD1, as called in the table, went unchecked against the DNA. TRBV12-2 is a pseudogene. This CDR3 is 14 amino acids long. CDR3 nucleotide sequence: TGTGCAAGTCGCTCACGACAGGGTGGAAACACCATATATTTT. Protein sequence: CASRSRQGGNTIYF.

This rearrangement joins TRBV6-9 to TRBJ2-5; no reliable D call. The CDR3 covers 14 residues. With 2 bases removed from V and 2 bases from J, the gap between germline ends came to 9 bases. The germline gives CDR1 MNHGY, CDR2 SVAAGI. The chain's CDR3 is CASSYRQTQETQYF. In DNA, the CDR3 is TGTGCCAGCAGTTATCGGCAGACTCAAGAGACCCAGTACTTC.

J is TRBJ1-2 and V is TRBV6-6, with D unresolved. V was clipped by 6 bases and J by 8 bases, with 10 bases between them. Germline-derived CDR1 and CDR2 are MNHNY and SVGAGI (reference sequence). CDR3 length equals 11 residues. The CDR3 nucleotides read TGTGCCAGCAGACCGAAGGAGGGCTACACCTTC. Translation: CASRPKEGYTF.

The CDR3, as DNA: TGTGCCAGCAGCCGTCGCGGGGGCCCATCCATGAACACTGAAGCTTTCTTT. Translating gives CASSRRGGPSMNTEAFF. V and J are TRBV9 and TRBJ1-1, with a weak D call TRBD1 (6 bases). Germline CDR1 reads SGDLS; CDR2 reads YYNGEE. This CDR3 is 17 amino acids long. Trimming removed 4 bases from V and 0 bases from J, with 19 bases in between.

The chain uses TRBV27 and TRBJ2-7; D is unclear. CDR3 length: 14 amino acids. V was shortened by 3 bases and J by 2 bases, with 11 bases between the two germline ends. The V gene's germline CDR1 is MNHEY and CDR2 SMNVEV (reference sequence). The CDR3 sequence is CASSFAGYAYEQYF. The CDR3 region has the DNA TGTGCCAGCAGTTTTGCCGGGTACGCCTACGAGCAGTACTTC.

This chain connects TRBV29-1 to TRBJ2-7; 9 bases fit TRBD1. Germline CDR1 is SQVTM and CDR2 is ANQGSEA. V gave up 4 bases and J gave up 6 bases; unmatched junction bases: 10. CDR3 length: 14 amino acids. CDR3: CSVGGQGRTGEQYF. CDR3 DNA sequence: TGCAGCGTTGGAGGACAGGGGAGAACTGGCGAGCAGTACTTC.

The chain's CDR3 is CASRPQGGGTEAFF. Here the CDR3 DNA reads TGTGCCAGTAGGCCGCAAGGCGGGGGGACTGAAGCTTTCTTT. The chain carries TRBV19 and TRBJ1-1; D may be TRBD1 (5 bases). Trimming shortened V by 6 bases and J by 5 bases, and 16 bases separated the two germline ends. The CDR3 covers 14 residues. Looked up from germline, CDR1 is LNHDA and CDR2 is SQIVND (reference sequence).

This rearrangement joins TRBV11-2 to TRBJ2-5; 10 nucleotides agree with TRBD2. The junction had 17 bases not matched to a gene; V was cut back by 0 bases and J by 4 bases. From germline, CDR1 is SGHAT and CDR2 FQNNGV. This CDR3 is built from 20 residues. The CDR3 region is CASSLDRSSSSGRAAETQYF. CDR3 DNA: TGTGCCAGCAGCTTAGATAGGAGTTCGTCGAGCGGGAGGGCCGCAGAGACCCAGTACTTC.

This chain connects TRBV13 to TRBJ2-7; no clear D. V dropped 6 bases and J dropped 0 bases, with 9 bases sitting between them. CDR3 length equals 13 residues. In germline, CDR1 is PRHDT, CDR2 FYEKMQ (reference sequence). The CDR3 loop is CASRAESSYEQYF. The CDR3 DNA is TGTGCCAGCAGGGCGGAGAGCTCCTACGAGCAGTACTTC.

The J gene is TRBJ2-5, the V gene TRBV5-4, with TRBD2 identical over 7 bases. With 1 base clipped from V and 1 base from J, the junction kept 1 base outside the gene matches. The CDR3 consists of 14 residues. Germline V lookup: CDR1 SGHNT, CDR2 YYREEE (reference sequence). The CDR3 sequence is CASSLRLAQETQYF. Here the CDR3 DNA reads TGTGCCAGCAGCTTGAGACTAGCCCAAGAGACCCAGTACTTC.

The rearrangement uses TRBV19 and TRBJ2-2; 14 positions match TRBD2. In germline, CDR1 is LNHDA, CDR2 SQIVND (reference sequence). The CDR3 consists of 18 residues. V was clipped by 6 bases and J by 4 bases; unmatched bases: 10. The CDR3 DNA is TGTGCCAGTAGAAACTCCGGGACTAGCGGGAGAGGCACCGGGGAGCTGTTTTTT. This codes for CASRNSGTSGRGTGELFF.

The chain employs TRBV19 and TRBJ2-1; 11 bases agree with TRBD2. J was trimmed by 0 bases and V by 0 bases; bases with no gene match: 4. The CDR3 loop spans 18 amino acids. Germline CDR1 reads LNHDA; CDR2 reads SQIVND (reference sequence). CDR3 amino acids: CASSIELAGDGSYNEQFF. The CDR3 DNA is TGTGCCAGTAGTATAGAACTAGCGGGAGACGGCTCCTACAATGAGCAGTTCTTC.

In its sample, this clone was seen a few times. The rearrangement uses TRBV6-1 and TRBJ2-5; D remains ambiguous. V lost 5 bases and J lost 0, with 4 bases in between. The length of the CDR3 is 12 residues. Germline loops: CDR1 MNHNS, CDR2 SASEGT. CDR3 nucleotide sequence: TGTGCCAGCAGTCGAGACCAAGAGACCCAGTACTTC. It codes for CASSRDQETQYF.

This clone was counted a few times. The rearrangement links TRBV19 to TRBJ2-1, with a tentative D call TRBD1 (5 bases). Trimming pared 6 bases from V and 4 bases from J, leaving 10 bases between. CDR1 and CDR2 from the germline V gene are LNHDA and SQIVND (reference sequence). The CDR3 is 13 amino acids. CDR3 loop: CASRGRGYNEQFF. CDR3 sequence (DNA): TGTGCCAGTAGAGGAAGGGGATACAATGAGCAGTTCTTC.

The rearrangement joins TRBV2 to TRBJ1-2; D may be TRBD1 (6 bases). CDR1 is SNHLY, CDR2 FYNNEI, per germline. V lost 0 bases and J lost 2, with 16 bases in between. The CDR3 length is 17 residues. The CDR3: CASSEATGSTGNYGYTF. The CDR3 region has the DNA TGTGCCAGCAGTGAAGCGACGGGTTCAACAGGGAACTATGGCTACACCTTC.

This chain joins TRBV11-2 and TRBJ2-1; 8 nucleotides align to TRBD1. Trimming cost V 8 bases and J 2 bases; bases outside gene matches: 5. This CDR3 is 14 amino acids long. Germline V gene lookup returns CDR1 SGHAT and CDR2 FQNNGV. This CDR3 is CASLGTGTYNEQFF. The CDR3 bases are TGTGCCAGCCTTGGGACAGGTACCTACAATGAGCAGTTCTTC.

J is TRBJ1-1 and V is TRBV10-3, with TRBD1 as a possible D gene (5 bases). Trimming left V 0 bases short and J 6 bases short, with 11 bases between. Per the germline V gene, CDR1 is ENHRY and CDR2 is SYGVKD. The CDR3 sequence is 14 residues long. CDR3 nucleotides: TGTGCCATCAGTGAGTCGAAGGGGAGGGCTGAAGCTTTCTTT. It yields the protein CAISESKGRAEAFF.

The chain has TRBV4-2 and TRBJ2-7; 9 nucleotides agree with TRBD1. V trimming: 1 base; J trimming: 4 bases; junction bases outside the gene matches: 8. The V gene's germline CDR1 is LGHNA and CDR2 YNFKEQ. The CDR3 is 16 amino acids. CDR3 DNA: TGTGCCAGCAGCCAAGTGGGCGGGACAGGGTTTTACGAGCAGTACTTC. Its protein product is CASSQVGGTGFYEQYF.

This chain links TRBV27 with TRBJ2-7; tentatively, D is TRBD1 (6 bases). There are 13 residues in the CDR3. Per the germline V gene, CDR1 is MNHEY and CDR2 is SMNVEV (reference sequence). The V end was cut by 5 bases, the J end by 5 bases, with 13 bases between. The CDR3 sequence is CASSVTGIHEQYF. The CDR3 DNA reads as TGTGCCAGCAGTGTTACAGGGATCCACGAGCAGTACTTC.

This chain links TRBV5-1 with TRBJ2-5, with 11 bases identical to TRBD1. The CDR3 spans 16 residues. CDR1 SGHRS and CDR2 YFSETQ come from the germline V gene. V lost 3 bases, J lost 3 bases, and 7 bases stayed unmatched. The CDR3 bases are TGCGCCAGCAGCTCGTTGGGACAGGGGGACGAAGAGACCCAGTACTTC. This translates into CASSSLGQGDEETQYF.

The V gene is TRBV11-2, the J gene TRBJ2-7; D is unclear. Deletions cut 0 bases from V and 4 bases from J, with 16 bases between. The germline V gene encodes CDR1 SGHAT and CDR2 FQNNGV. This CDR3 has 16 residues. CDR3 loop: CASSLDHSTIPYEQYF. The CDR3 bases are TGTGCCAGCAGCTTAGATCACTCAACGATCCCGTACGAGCAGTACTTC.

The chain has TRBV28 and TRBJ2-1; TRBD1 aligns across 10 bases. Per the germline V gene, CDR1 is MDHEN and CDR2 is SYDVKM. Losses at the gene ends were 8 bases for V and 6 bases for J; bases not matched to a gene: 4. This CDR3 has 13 residues. The CDR3 loop reads CASLRDRGNEQFF. For the CDR3, the DNA is TGTGCCAGCCTCCGGGACAGGGGCAATGAGCAGTTCTTC.

The chain combines TRBV5-1 with TRBJ1-2, with 7 bases identical to TRBD1. The CDR3 spans 15 residues. Losses at the gene ends were 3 bases for V and 0 bases for J; bases not matched to a gene: 5. The germline CDR1 and CDR2 sequences are SGHRS and YFSETQ. The CDR3 DNA is TGCGCCAGCAGCTGGGGGGACAGAGCTAACTATGGCTACACCTTC. This sequence encodes CASSWGDRANYGYTF.

This clone showed up just a few times. The J gene is TRBJ1-5, the V gene TRBV7-9; 7 bases align to TRBD1. The CDR3 covers 14 residues. Germline CDR1 and CDR2: SEHNR and FQNEAQ (reference sequence). Trimming cost V 3 bases and J 4 bases; bases outside gene matches: 3. CDR3 sequence (DNA): TGTGCCAGCAGCTTTGGGACAGCTAATCAGCCCCAGCATTTT. The encoded protein is CASSFGTANQPQHF.

The chain couples TRBV19 to TRBJ1-5; D remains unclear. This CDR3 has 14 residues. Germline assignment: CDR1 LNHDA and CDR2 SQIVND (reference sequence). With 4 bases removed from V and 5 bases from J, the gap between germline ends came to 12 bases. CDR3 coding DNA: TGTGCCAGTAGTAACGGGATAGAAGATCAGCCCCAGCATTTT. Its translation is CASSNGIEDQPQHF.

The chain combines TRBV29-1 with TRBJ2-2; 9 positions match TRBD2. The CDR3 extends over 14 amino acids. V lost 6 bases to trimming and J lost 6 bases; unmatched junction nucleotides: 8. CDR1 is SQVTM, CDR2 ANQGSEA, per germline. This CDR3 reads CSVTNGGRAGELFF. The CDR3 DNA follows: TGCAGCGTCACGAATGGCGGGAGGGCCGGGGAGCTGTTTTTT.

The V and J genes are TRBV11-3 and TRBJ2-7; 7 bases are shared with TRBD2. The CDR3 covers 15 residues. Unmatched junction bases numbered 5, after V lost 1 base and J lost 2 bases. Germline V gives CDR1 SGHNT, CDR2 YENEEA. This CDR3 is CASSLASAGAYEQYF. In nucleotides, the CDR3 is TGTGCCAGCAGCTTAGCGAGCGCGGGAGCCTACGAGCAGTACTTC.